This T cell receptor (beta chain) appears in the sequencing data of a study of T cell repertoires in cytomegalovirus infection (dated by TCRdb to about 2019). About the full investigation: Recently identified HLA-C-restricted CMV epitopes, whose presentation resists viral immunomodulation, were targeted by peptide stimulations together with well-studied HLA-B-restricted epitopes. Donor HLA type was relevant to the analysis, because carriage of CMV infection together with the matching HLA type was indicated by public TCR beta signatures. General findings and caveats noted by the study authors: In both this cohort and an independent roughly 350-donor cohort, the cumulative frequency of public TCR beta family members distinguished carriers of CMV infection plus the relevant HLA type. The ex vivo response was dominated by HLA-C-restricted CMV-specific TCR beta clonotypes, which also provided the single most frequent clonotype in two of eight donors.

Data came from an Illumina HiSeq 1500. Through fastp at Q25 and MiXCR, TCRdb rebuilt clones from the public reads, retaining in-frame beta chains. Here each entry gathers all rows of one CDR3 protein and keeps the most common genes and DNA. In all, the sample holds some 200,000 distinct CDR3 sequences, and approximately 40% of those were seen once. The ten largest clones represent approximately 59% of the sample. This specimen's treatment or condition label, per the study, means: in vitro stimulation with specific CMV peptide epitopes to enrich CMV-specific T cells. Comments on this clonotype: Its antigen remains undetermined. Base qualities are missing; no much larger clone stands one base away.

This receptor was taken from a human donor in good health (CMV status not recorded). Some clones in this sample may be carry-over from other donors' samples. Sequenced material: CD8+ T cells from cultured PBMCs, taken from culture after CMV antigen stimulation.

In nucleotides, the sequence is TGTGCCAGCAGCTTATGGGTTCCTGGCGGGAGGCCCACCGGGGAGCTGTTTTTT. Its amino acids are CASSLWVPGGRPTGELFF. The chain employs TRBV11-2 and TRBJ2-2, and TRBD2 matches 8 of the central bases. The germline V gene specifies SGHAT as CDR1 and FQNNGV as CDR2. Trimmed from V: 2 bases; trimmed from J: 4 bases; junction bases lacking a gene match: 12. From the cysteine up to the phenylalanine, the CDR3 has a length of 18 residues. Kept here is only the CDR3 DNA, which spans 54 bases and is read in frame from base 1.